This passage covers 12 T cell receptor beta chains from one sample sequenced in a study of T cell clonotyping in hematopoietic cell transplantation. Time point of the sample: recipient sample about 28 days before transplant, after cytoreduction. Assay: immunoSEQ multiplex PCR; the TCRdb copy retains only in-frame clones and omits some. Among 30,000 to 40,000 clones, 90% to 95% were seen once, and the ten largest hold around 1.6%. Sequencing used peripheral blood mononuclear cells, obtained before stem cell transplant. These receptors came from a man between 35 and 55 years old with chronic myeloid leukemia. Some clones in this sample may be carry-over from other donors' samples.

The rearrangement links TRBV5-1 to TRBJ1-2, with a tentative D call TRBD1 (6 bases). From germline, CDR1 is SGHRS and CDR2 YFSETQ. With 6 bases removed from V and 4 bases from J, the gap between germline ends came to 16 bases. The length of the CDR3 is 14 residues. CDR3 sequence (DNA): TGCGCCAGCAACTCAGAGGGGGGGCGCTATGGCTACACCTTC. Amino acids: CASNSEGGRYGYTF.

The chain couples TRBV5-5 to TRBJ1-1; a possible D gene is TRBD1 (6 bases). V lost 1 base and J 4 bases, leaving 14 bases between the germline ends. CDR3 length equals 15 residues. Per germline, CDR1 SGHKS and CDR2 YYEKEE (reference sequence). The DNA of the CDR3 is TGTGCCAGCAGCTTGATGGGAGGGGGGGGCACTGAAGCTTTCTTT. It specifies CASSLMGGGGTEAFF.

The chain is built from TRBV27 and TRBJ2-7; TRBD2 is a possible D gene (5 bases). V lost 2 bases and J 2 bases, leaving 10 bases between the germline ends. Germline V gene lookup returns CDR1 MNHEY and CDR2 SMNVEV (reference sequence). The length of the CDR3 is 14 residues. The CDR3: CASSLQLGTYEQYF. CDR3 nucleotides: TGTGCCAGCAGTTTACAGCTCGGGACCTACGAGCAGTACTTC.

The genes are TRBV29-1 and TRBJ2-7; D may match TRBD1 or TRBD2 (5 bases each). Trimming removed 4 bases at V and 12 bases at J, with 16 bases between. Germline V gene data show CDR1 as SQVTM and CDR2 as ANQGSEA. The CDR3 runs 11 residues. The CDR3 is CSVVDGARGYF. As DNA, the CDR3 is TGCAGCGTTGTTGACGGGGCAAGAGGGTACTTC.

The CDR3 coding sequence is TGTGCCAGCAGCTTTTCGGAGTACGAGCAGTACTTC. Protein: CASSFSEYEQYF. V usage is TRBV5-4 and J usage is TRBJ2-7; D is unresolved. The CDR3 spans 12 residues. Germline V CDR1 and CDR2: SGHNT, YYREEE (reference sequence). V shed 2 bases and J shed 4 bases, with 7 bases lying between them.

Regarding this clone: Germline is not matched at one junction end, which may reflect a read error. The V call is TRBV28, the J call TRBJ2-7; TRBD2 matches 12 bases. Germline CDR1 and CDR2: MDHEN and SYDVKM. CDR3 length equals 12 residues. CDR3 DNA sequence: TGTGCCAGCAGTCAGACTAGCGGGGGCCCTCGCTTC. The encoded protein is CASSQTSGGPRF.

The chain joins TRBV5-1 to TRBJ2-1, with TRBD2 identical over 13 bases. Losses at the gene ends were 0 bases for V and 8 bases for J; bases not matched to a gene: 11. This CDR3 has 18 residues. Looked up from germline, CDR1 is SGHRS and CDR2 is YFSETQ. The CDR3 nucleotides read TGCGCCAGCAGCTTGGAGGCTCGACTAGCGGGGGGCCTTGATGAGCAGTTCTTC. The encoded protein is CASSLEARLAGGLDEQFF. Using reference TRBV5-1 and TRBJ2-1 for the parts outside the CDR3, the full variable domain is KAGVTQTPRYLIKTRGQQVTLSCSPISGHRSVSWYQQTPGQGLQFLFEYFSETQRNKGNFPGRFSGRQFSNSRSEMNVSTLELGDSALYLCASSLEARLAGGLDEQFFGPGTRLTVL.

V gene TRBV13 combines with J gene TRBJ1-1; the D gene is possibly TRBD1 (5 bases). V lost 5 bases, J lost 4 bases, and 11 bases lay in between. The CDR3 is 13 residues long. CDR1 and CDR2 from the germline V gene are PRHDT and FYEKMQ (reference sequence). This chain's CDR3 is CASSPQGITEAFF. CDR3 bases: TGTGCCAGCAGCCCCCAGGGAATCACTGAAGCTTTCTTT.

This clone is a singleton in its sample. The CDR3 sequence is CAWSVGQSNEKLFF. The CDR3 DNA reads as TGTGCCTGGAGTGTTGGACAATCCAATGAAAAACTGTTTTTT. J is TRBJ1-4 and V is TRBV30, with D possibly matching TRBD1 (5 bases). The V end lost 0 bases, the J end lost 5 bases, and 10 bases lay between the germline ends. This CDR3 is built from 14 residues. Germline assignment: CDR1 GTSNPN and CDR2 SVGIG (reference sequence).

The rearrangement uses TRBV4-2 and TRBJ2-7, with D perhaps matching TRBD1 (7 bases). V gave up 0 bases and J gave up 3 bases, with 12 bases separating them. In germline, CDR1 is LGHNA, CDR2 YNFKEQ. This CDR3 is 15 amino acids long. This CDR3 reads CASSQEQGGIYEQYF. The CDR3 bases are TGTGCCAGCAGCCAAGAGCAGGGGGGTATCTACGAGCAGTACTTC.

The CDR3 coding sequence is TGTGCCAGCAGCGTAGCAGGCGCGCGGGGCAGAGAGACCCAGTACTTC. Residues: CASSVAGARGRETQYF. The chain carries TRBV9 and TRBJ2-5; TRBD2 is a possible D gene (6 bases). Trimming shortened V by 0 bases and J by 4 bases, and 16 bases separated the two germline ends. Germline CDR1 is SGDLS and CDR2 is YYNGEE. The CDR3 consists of 16 residues.

The chain links TRBV10-3 to TRBJ2-5; TRBD1 matches 9 bases. Unmatched junction bases numbered 6, after V lost 6 bases and J lost 4 bases. CDR3 size: 14 residues. Germline CDR1 and CDR2: ENHRY and SYGVKD. The CDR3 region is CAISPTGGGETQYF. CDR3 bases: TGTGCCATCAGCCCAACAGGGGGCGGAGAGACCCAGTACTTC.